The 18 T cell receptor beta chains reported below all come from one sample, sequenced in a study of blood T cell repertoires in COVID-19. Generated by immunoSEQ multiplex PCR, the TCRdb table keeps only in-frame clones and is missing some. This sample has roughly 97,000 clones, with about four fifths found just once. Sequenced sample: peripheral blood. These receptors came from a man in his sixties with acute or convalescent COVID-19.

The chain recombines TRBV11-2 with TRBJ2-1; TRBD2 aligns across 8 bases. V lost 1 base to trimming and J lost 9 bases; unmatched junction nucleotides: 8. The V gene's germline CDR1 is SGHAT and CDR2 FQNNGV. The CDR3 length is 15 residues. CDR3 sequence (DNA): TGTGCCAGCAGCTTAGGCCAGCGGGAGCAGGGTGAGCAGTTCTTC. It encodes CASSLGQREQGEQFF.

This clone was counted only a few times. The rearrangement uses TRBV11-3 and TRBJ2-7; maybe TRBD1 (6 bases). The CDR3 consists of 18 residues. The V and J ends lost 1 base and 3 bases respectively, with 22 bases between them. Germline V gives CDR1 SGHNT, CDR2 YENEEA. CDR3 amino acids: CASSLVPPYSGANYEQYF. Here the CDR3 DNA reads TGTGCCAGCAGCTTAGTCCCACCGTACTCAGGGGCGAACTACGAGCAGTACTTC. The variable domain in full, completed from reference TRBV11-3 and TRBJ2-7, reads EAGVVQSPRYKIIEKKQPVAFWCNPISGHNTLYWYLQNLGQGPELLIRYENEEAVDDSQLPKDRFSAERLKGVDSTLKIQPAELGDSAVYLCASSLVPPYSGANYEQYFGPGTRLTVT.

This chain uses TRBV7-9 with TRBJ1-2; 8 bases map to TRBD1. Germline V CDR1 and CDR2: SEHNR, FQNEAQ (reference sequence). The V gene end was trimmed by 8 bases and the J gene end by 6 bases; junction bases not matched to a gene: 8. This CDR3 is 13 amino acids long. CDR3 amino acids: CASLDREIDGYTF. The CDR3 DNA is TGTGCCAGCCTGGACAGGGAAATTGATGGCTACACCTTC.

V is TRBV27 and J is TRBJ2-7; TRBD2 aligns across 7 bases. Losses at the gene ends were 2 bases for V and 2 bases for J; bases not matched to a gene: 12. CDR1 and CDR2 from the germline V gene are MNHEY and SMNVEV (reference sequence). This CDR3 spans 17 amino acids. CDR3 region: CASSLTLRTRTAYEQYF. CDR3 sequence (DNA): TGTGCCAGCAGTTTAACTCTTCGGACTAGAACCGCCTACGAGCAGTACTTC.

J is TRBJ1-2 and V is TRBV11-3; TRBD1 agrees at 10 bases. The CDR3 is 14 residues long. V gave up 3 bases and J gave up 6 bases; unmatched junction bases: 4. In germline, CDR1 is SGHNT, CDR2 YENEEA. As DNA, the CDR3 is TGTGCCAGCAGCTTCGCGGGACAGGGGCATGGCTACACCTTC. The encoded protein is CASSFAGQGHGYTF.

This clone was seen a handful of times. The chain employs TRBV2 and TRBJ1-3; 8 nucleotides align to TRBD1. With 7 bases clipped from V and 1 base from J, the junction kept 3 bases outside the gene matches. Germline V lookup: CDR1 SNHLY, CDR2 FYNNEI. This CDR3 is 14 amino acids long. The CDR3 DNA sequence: TGTGCCAGCATAGACAGGGGATCTGGAAACACCATATATTTT. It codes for CASIDRGSGNTIYF.

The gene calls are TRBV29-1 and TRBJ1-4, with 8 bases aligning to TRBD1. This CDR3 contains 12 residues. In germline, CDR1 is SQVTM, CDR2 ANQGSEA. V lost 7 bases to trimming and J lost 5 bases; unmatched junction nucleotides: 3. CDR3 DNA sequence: TGCAGCGGGCGACAGGGGAATGAAAAACTGTTTTTT. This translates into CSGRQGNEKLFF.

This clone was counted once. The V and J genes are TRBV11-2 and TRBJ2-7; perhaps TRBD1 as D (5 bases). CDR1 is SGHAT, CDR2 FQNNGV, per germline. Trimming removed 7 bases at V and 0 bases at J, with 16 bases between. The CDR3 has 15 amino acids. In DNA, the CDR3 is TGTGCCAGCACTCTAGGGGTGCAATCCTCCTACGAGCAGTACTTC. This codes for CASTLGVQSSYEQYF.

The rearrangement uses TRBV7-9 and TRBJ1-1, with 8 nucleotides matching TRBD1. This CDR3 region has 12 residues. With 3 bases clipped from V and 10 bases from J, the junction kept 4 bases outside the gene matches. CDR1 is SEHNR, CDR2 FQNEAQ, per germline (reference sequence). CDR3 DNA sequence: TGTGCCAGCAGCTTCCAGGGGGCTTTAGCTTTCTTT. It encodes CASSFQGALAFF.

The CDR3 sequence: CASSQVQGASKNIQYF. The CDR3, as DNA: TGTGCCAGCAGCCAAGTTCAGGGGGCTTCCAAAAACATTCAGTACTTC. The gene calls are TRBV3-1 (or the pseudogene TRBV3-2) and TRBJ2-4, with 8 bases lining up with TRBD1. The V gene end was trimmed by 1 base and the J gene end by 2 bases; junction bases not matched to a gene: 4. Germline V lookup: CDR1 LGHDT, CDR2 YNNKEL (reference sequence). There are 16 residues in the CDR3.

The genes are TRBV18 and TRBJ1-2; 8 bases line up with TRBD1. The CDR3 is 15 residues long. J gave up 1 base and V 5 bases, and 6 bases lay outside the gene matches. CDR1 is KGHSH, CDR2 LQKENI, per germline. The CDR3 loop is CASSTGQEINYGYTF. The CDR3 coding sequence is TGTGCCAGCTCAACGGGACAGGAGATTAACTATGGCTACACCTTC. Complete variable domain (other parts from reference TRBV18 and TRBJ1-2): NAGVMQNPRHLVRRRGQEARLRCSPMKGHSHVYWYRQLPEEGLKFMVYLQKENIIDESGMPKERFSAEFPKEGPSILRIQQVVRGDSAAYFCASSTGQEINYGYTFGSGTRLTVV.

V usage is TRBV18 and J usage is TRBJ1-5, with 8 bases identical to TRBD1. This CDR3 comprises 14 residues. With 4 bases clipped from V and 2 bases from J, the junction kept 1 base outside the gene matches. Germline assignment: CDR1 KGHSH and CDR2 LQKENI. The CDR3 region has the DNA TGTGCCAGCTCACTGGGACAGGGCAATCAGCCCCAGCATTTT. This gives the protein CASSLGQGNQPQHF.

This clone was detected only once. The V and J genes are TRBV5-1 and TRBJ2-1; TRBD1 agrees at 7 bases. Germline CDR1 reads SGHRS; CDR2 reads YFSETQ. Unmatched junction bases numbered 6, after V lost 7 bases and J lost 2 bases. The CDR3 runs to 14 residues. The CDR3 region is CASHTGDPYNEQFF. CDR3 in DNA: TGCGCCAGCCATACAGGGGACCCCTACAATGAGCAGTTCTTC.

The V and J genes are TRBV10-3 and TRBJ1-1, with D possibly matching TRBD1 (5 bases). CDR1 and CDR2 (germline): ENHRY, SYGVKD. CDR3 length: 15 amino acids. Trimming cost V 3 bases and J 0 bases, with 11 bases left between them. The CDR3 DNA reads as TGTGCCATCAGTGAACGGCAGGGCCTGAACACTGAAGCTTTCTTT. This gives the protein CAISERQGLNTEAFF.

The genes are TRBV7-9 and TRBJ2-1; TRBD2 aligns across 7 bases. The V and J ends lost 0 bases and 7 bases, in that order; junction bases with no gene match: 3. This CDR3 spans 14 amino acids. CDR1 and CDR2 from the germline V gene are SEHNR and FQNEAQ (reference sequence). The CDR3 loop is CASSLAGGLNEQFF. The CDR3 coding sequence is TGTGCCAGCAGCTTAGCGGGAGGGTTAAATGAGCAGTTCTTC.

CDR3 amino acids: CASSQGGAYEQYF. The CDR3, as DNA: TGCGCCAGCAGCCAAGGAGGTGCTTACGAGCAGTACTTC. The chain uses TRBV4-3 and TRBJ2-7; D remains unclear. Per germline, CDR1 LGHNA and CDR2 YSLEER. There are 13 residues in the CDR3. Trimming cost V 1 base and J 4 bases, with 8 bases left between them.

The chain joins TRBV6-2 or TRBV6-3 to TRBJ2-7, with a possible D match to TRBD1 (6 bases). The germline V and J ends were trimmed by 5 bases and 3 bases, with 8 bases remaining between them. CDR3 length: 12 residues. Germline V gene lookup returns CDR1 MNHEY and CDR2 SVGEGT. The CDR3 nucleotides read TGTGCCAGCAGTACAGGGTACTACGAGCAGTACTTC. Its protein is CASSTGYYEQYF.

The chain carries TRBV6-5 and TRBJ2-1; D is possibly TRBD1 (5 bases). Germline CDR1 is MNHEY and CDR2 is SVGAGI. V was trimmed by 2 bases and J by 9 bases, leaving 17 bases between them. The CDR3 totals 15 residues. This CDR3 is CASSYQGIGVIEQFF. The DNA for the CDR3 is TGTGCCAGCAGTTACCAGGGAATCGGCGTTATTGAGCAGTTCTTC.